The clone carrying this T cell receptor beta chain was picked up a small number of times. Naive-designated CD8 cells lacked CD45RO, were positively enriched for CCR7, and omitted terminally differentiated effector memory CD45RA+ cells. This sample is drawn from a study of shared clonotypes between healthy human individuals. Sequencing used immunoSEQ multiplex PCR; TCRdb keeps in-frame clones, though not all of them. This table holds hundreds of thousands of clones, 96% found once. Germline values: CDR1 LNHDA, CDR2 SQIVND (reference sequence). V was cut by 3 bases and J by 1 base, with 9 bases left in between. This CDR3 has 14 residues.

The origin of this receptor is a young woman in good health. The rearrangement links TRBV19 to TRBJ1-2; D not resolved. The sequenced sample was naive CD8+ T cells sorted from blood. The CDR3 DNA reads TGTGCCAGTAGTATTTTGTCACATAACTATGGCTACACCTTC. Residues: CASSILSHNYGYTF.